This T cell receptor beta chain emerged from a study of T-cell reconstitution after alpha-beta-depleted transplantation in children. The CDR3 extends over 15 amino acids. Germline CDR1 MDHEN, CDR2 SYDVKM. Unmatched junction bases numbered 14, after V lost 5 bases and J lost 12 bases. This clonotype was observed many times. Its antigen is undetermined. Unique molecular identifiers were built into the TCRbeta library. TCRdb re-derived calls from the PCR reads in MiXCR, one entry per CDR3 protein. The sample yields more than 120,000 distinct CDR3 sequences, roughly 9% seen once. Study results and limitations: There were some patients whose high TCRbeta diversity at day 60 came from surviving recipient T cells and thymic progenitors. One year post-transplant, T-cell counts and diversity were largely derived from T cells produced anew. Several hundred expanded graft clones reportedly were the source of alpha-beta T cells about two months after transplant.

This clonotype was obtained from a female patient aged 2-15 years who had a stem cell transplant for congenital amegakaryocytic thrombocytopenia, so the T cells may come from the graft donor. The sequences come from PBMCs, mostly from graft donor cells, collected 180 days after TCRalphabeta/CD19-depleted stem cell transplant. The chain recombines TRBV28 with TRBJ2-7, with 12 bases aligning to TRBD1. In DNA, the CDR3 is TGTGCCAGCAGTAACAGCCGGGACAGGGGGCAGGGTCGGTACTTC. Protein product: CASSNSRDRGQGRYF.